This T cell receptor beta chain was sequenced in a study of tumor-infiltrating lymphocytes in primary liver carcinoma (TCRdb year 2017). General notes on the study: Of the five patients, three men and two women aged 30 to 69 years, four had hepatocellular carcinoma and one had combined HCC and intrahepatic cholangiocarcinoma. The 25 to 30 tumor region samples were profiled with Agilent mRNA microarrays so that TCRbeta repertoire diversity could be related to the local molecular phenotype. A total of approximately 35 specimens from 5 patients, comprising approximately 25 tumor regions, 5 adjacent noncancerous liver tissues and 5 peripheral blood samples, were covered by TCRbeta repertoire sequencing. Roughly 3.5 to 8 million productive TCRbeta reads were obtained per sample, and no significant difference in read depth was found between tissue types. Repertoires from technical replicates were highly reproducible, with mean shared-clone rates approximately 0.88 and correlation coefficients above 0.95. The five patients had tumors of stage T1-T3 N0M0, with maximum diameters ranging from about 4.2 to 10 cm. Across five regions of each liver tumor, along with adjacent normal tissue and blood, the study brought together TCRbeta repertoire sequencing, expression microarrays and whole-exome sequencing.

Total RNA and DNA were co-extracted from about 19-30 mg of bulk tissue with the AllPrep DNA/RNA mini kit, without cell sorting. Between late 2015 and March 2016, about 5 patients in China with histopathologically diagnosed primary liver carcinoma had their tumors surgically resected. At the time of sampling, the patients had chronic HBV infection and had not received any treatment. Each tumor was sampled at five spatially separated regions: the tumor centre plus the superior, inferior, left-lateral and right-lateral poles. More than 75% viable tumor cells were found by histology in every tumor sample. Fresh tumor and adjacent tissue pieces were bisected, with one half stored in RNAlater at -80 degrees C and the other half sent for histology. A constant-region primer and ProtoScript II reverse transcriptase were used to reverse-transcribe TCRbeta-specific cDNA from about 0.55 ug total RNA. Construction of the TCRbeta libraries relied on three nested rounds of multiplex PCR, following a slightly modified ARM-PCR procedure. Each of the first two PCR rounds ran for about 11 cycles using multiplex TRBV1-TRBV30 forward primers together with a Cbeta reverse primer. Sample barcodes and Illumina adapters were added in a final 25-cycle PCR with Deep VentR polymerase. Before sequencing, amplicons of 200-500 bp were gel-purified using a QIAquick gel extraction kit. The TCRbeta amplicons were sequenced with 250-bp paired-end reads on an Illumina HiSeq 2500. Turning to the authors' computational methods: To recover full CDR3 sequences, reads were quality-trimmed using Trimmomatic v0.33 and paired reads were then merged using FLASH v1.2.11. V, D and J germline segments were assigned to the rearranged TCRbeta sequences using MiGEC v1.2.1b. VDJtools v1.0.0 computed clonotype statistics and Shannon-Wiener diversity indices. To cut down on sampling bias, every analysis after diversity analysis relied on just the 250 most abundant clonotypes from each sample. TCRdb's own reprocessing of the public reads used fastp at Q25 and MiXCR and kept productive beta chains. Identical CDR3 proteins give one entry, which carries the most common genes and DNA. TCRdb, rather than the study authors, made the V and J calls. This sample holds roughly 120,000 distinct CDR3 sequences; 50% to 70% were observed only once. In total, the top ten clones hold about a tenth of the sample.

Taken from the germline V gene, the CDR1 and CDR2 loops are SQVTM and ANQGSEA. The CDR3, cysteine through phenylalanine, is 13 amino acids long. Only the CDR3 portion is preserved as DNA: 39 bases, with reading frame beginning at the first base. At the junction V is shortened by 7 bases and J by 6 bases; bases outside the gene matches: 10. What the study reported, not specific to this receptor: Because sequencing covered only the TCR beta chain and unpaired alpha chains were not captured, true repertoire diversity is likely underestimated. Consistent with antigen-driven expansion, pairs of tumor regions showed higher repertoire overlap (mean roughly 36%) than either tumor-adjacent pairs (about 17%) or tumor-blood pairs (roughly 14%). The top 250 clones accounted for a significantly greater share of the repertoire in tumors than in blood (p = 0.039). Just about 7-25% of top clones turned up in all five regions of a tumor, which suggests spatial heterogeneity among tumor-infiltrating T cells. Bulk unsorted samples precluded comparing CD4+ and CD8+ T cell repertoires. With just four or five patients in the study, the authors point out that the findings should be validated in a larger study.

A note on this clonotype: Its cognate antigen has yet to be identified. This clone may be a read error of a much larger clone one base away.

Sequencing used liver tumor tissue from sampling region 1. The cell subset or site label on this specimen signifies: tumor region T1, superior pole. The sequence links TRBV29-1 to TRBJ1-2, and TRBD1 aligns with 8 junction nucleotides. This receptor was obtained from a woman aged 55-69 years with primary liver carcinoma and hepatitis B virus infection. The CDR3 protein: CSDGTGLIDGYTF. The nucleotide sequence reads TGCAGCGATGGGACAGGCCTAATCGATGGCTACACCTTC. This CDR3, with the reference TRBV29-1 and TRBJ1-2 proteins standing in past its ends, gives the full variable domain SAVISQKPSRDICQRGTSLTIQCQVDSQVTMMFWYRQQPGQSLTLIATANQGSEATYESGFVIDKFPISRPNLTFSTLTVSNMSPEDSSIYLCSDGTGLIDGYTFGSGTRLTVV.